Below, 17 T cell receptor beta chains from the same sample are listed, as sequenced in a study of post-analysis software for immune sequencing data. Findings of the study overall: A few TRBV segments (TRBV5-6, TRBV5-1 and TRBV20-1 among them) occurred more frequently in patients than in controls.

Antigen specificity for these receptors is unknown. Included in the TCR beta cDNA libraries were unique molecular identifiers. One entry per CDR3 protein, called by TCRdb with MiXCR from the PCR reads. The table records just over 250,000 distinct CDR3 sequences, about 40% of them present only once. Material for sequencing was blood. Receptors originate from a girl between 5 and 17 years old with multiple sclerosis.

This clonotype was detected many times. This chain joins TRBV3-1 and TRBJ1-2, with D unclear. V was clipped by 4 bases and J by 6 bases, with 15 bases between them. The CDR3 loop spans 14 amino acids. Per germline, CDR1 LGHDT and CDR2 YNNKEL (reference sequence). In DNA form, the CDR3 reads TGTGCCAGCAGCCCTTCCTCCCAGACTCATGGCTACACCTTC. Amino acid sequence: CASSPSSQTHGYTF.

There are many counts of this clonotype. The chain uses TRBV7-3 and TRBJ2-5; perhaps D is TRBD1 or TRBD2 (5 bases each). The CDR3 has 18 residues. The V and J ends lost 0 bases and 5 bases respectively, with 22 bases between them. Germline V gene data show CDR1 as SGHTA and CDR2 as FQGTGA. CDR3 residues: CASSLTGRAGTLGETQYF. In DNA form, the CDR3 reads TGTGCCAGCAGCTTAACCGGTCGGGCTGGGACCCTCGGGGAGACCCAGTACTTC. Together with reference TRBV7-3 and TRBJ2-5, the CDR3 gives the full variable domain: GAGVSQTPSNKVTEKGKYVELRCDPISGHTALYWYRQSLGQGPEFLIYFQGTGAADDSGLPNDRFFAVRPEGSVSTLKIQRTERGDSAVYLCASSLTGRAGTLGETQYFGPGTRLLVL.

Concerning this clonotype: One end of the junction fails to match germline, which may point to a read error. The chain combines TRBV7-7 with TRBJ1-2, with D possibly matching TRBD1 (5 bases). Germline V gene sequence: CDR1 SSHAT, CDR2 FNYEAQ (reference sequence). The length of the CDR3 is 15 residues. The CDR3 reads CASSLVTRDNYGYTF. In DNA form, the CDR3 reads TGTGCTAGCAGCTTAGTCACCAGGGACAACTATGGCTACACCTTC.

This clonotype appeared a few times. CDR3 in amino acids: CASSADFSYGYTF. The CDR3 coding sequence is TGTGCCAGCTCGGCCGACTTTAGCTATGGCTACACCTTC. The chain has TRBV4-2 and TRBJ1-2, with D uncertain. Per germline, CDR1 LGHNA and CDR2 YNFKEQ. The CDR3 has 13 amino acids. The ends were cut back, 8 bases at V and 4 bases at J, with 14 bases in the middle.

This chain uses TRBV5-1 with TRBJ2-5; TRBD2 matches 10 bases. CDR3 size: 14 residues. Germline V gene lookup returns CDR1 SGHRS and CDR2 YFSETQ. V was pared by 1 base and J by 11 bases, with 8 bases of the junction left unmatched. CDR3 DNA sequence: TGCGCCAGCAGCTTGACTAGCGGGGTCGTGGAGCAGTACTTC. Its translation is CASSLTSGVVEQYF.

The chain carries TRBV18 and TRBJ2-3; D not certain. The V end lost 3 bases, the J end lost 1 base, and 8 bases lay between the germline ends. The germline V gene encodes CDR1 KGHSH and CDR2 LQKENI. The CDR3 has 14 residues. The CDR3 nucleotides are TGTGCCAGCTCACCCGGTTGGGGCACAGATACGCAGTATTTT. This sequence encodes CASSPGWGTDTQYF.

Ten or more counts support this clonotype. The V call is TRBV9, the J call TRBJ2-1; 9 bases match TRBD2. This CDR3 spans 15 amino acids. V lost 4 bases to trimming and J lost 9 bases; unmatched junction nucleotides: 11. Germline V gene lookup returns CDR1 SGDLS and CDR2 YYNGEE. CDR3 nucleotide sequence: TGTGCCAGCAGCCCCCCTAGCGGGATGAGTAGTGAGCAGTTCTTC. Encoded protein: CASSPPSGMSSEQFF.

CDR3 DNA sequence: TGTGCCAGCAGCCAAGATCCCCCCCAGGGGAACTATGGCTACACCTTC. Protein product: CASSQDPPQGNYGYTF. V usage is TRBV4-2 and J usage is TRBJ1-2, with a possible D match to TRBD1 (6 bases). This CDR3 is built from 16 residues. Per germline, CDR1 LGHNA and CDR2 YNFKEQ. The ends were cut back, 0 bases at V and 2 bases at J, with 13 bases in the middle.

This clonotype was seen ten or more times. This sequence joins TRBV5-1 and TRBJ2-1, with TRBD2 matching over 12 bases. J gave up 5 bases and V 3 bases, and 6 bases lay outside the gene matches. This CDR3 is built from 16 residues. CDR1 SGHRS and CDR2 YFSETQ come from the germline V gene. In nucleotides, the CDR3 is TGCGCCAGCAGCTCGCCGGGACTAGCGGGTGACAATGAGCAGTTCTTC. This translates into CASSSPGLAGDNEQFF.

This clonotype was counted at least ten times. This rearrangement joins TRBV5-1 to TRBJ2-1, with TRBD2 matching 8 bases. This CDR3 is 13 amino acids long. The ends lost 5 bases at V and 7 bases at J; junction bases unmatched: 5. CDR1 is SGHRS and CDR2 is YFSETQ in the germline V gene. Here the CDR3 DNA reads TGCGCCAGCAGGACGACTAGCGAGAATGAGCAGTTCTTC. Its protein is CASRTTSENEQFF.

V usage is TRBV7-2 and J usage is TRBJ1-6; D uncertain. Germline assignment: CDR1 SGHTA and CDR2 FQGNSA. Trimming removed 3 bases from V and 14 bases from J, with 8 bases in between. The CDR3 has 11 amino acids. The CDR3 nucleotides read TGTGCCAGCAGCTTCGGAGCGGCCCTCCACTTT. Protein: CASSFGAALHF.

This clonotype was detected ten times or more. This CDR3 reads CASSYEGLRSEEQFF. DNA for the CDR3: TGTGCCAGCAGTTATGAGGGACTCCGAAGTGAAGAGCAGTTCTTC. The V gene is TRBV6-2 or TRBV6-3, the J gene TRBJ2-1; a weak D match, TRBD2 (6 bases). Germline V lookup: CDR1 MNHEY, CDR2 SVGEGT. The CDR3 is 15 residues long. Trimming left V 3 bases short and J 10 bases short, with 19 bases between.

The table lists this clonotype with many counts. This chain connects TRBV12-3 or TRBV12-4 to TRBJ2-1, with 8 bases that match TRBD1. This CDR3 has 15 amino acids. Trimming took 6 bases from V and 8 from J; bases not matched to a gene: 12. CDR3 sequence: CASSHGQGELDEQFF. The CDR3 DNA reads TGTGCCAGCAGCCACGGACAGGGCGAGCTGGATGAGCAGTTCTTC.

Points on this clonotype: This sequence may be a read error, since a much larger clone differs from it by one base. The chain uses TRBV9 and TRBJ2-5; 7 bases match TRBD2. The CDR3 extends over 14 amino acids. V trimming: 3 bases; J trimming: 4 bases; junction bases outside the gene matches: 6. CDR1 SGDLS and CDR2 YYNGEE come from the germline V gene. CDR3 DNA: TGTGCCAGCAGCGGCGGGAGATTACCAGAGACCCAGTACTTC. The encoded protein is CASSGGRLPETQYF.

This clonotype was seen a few times. The chain uses TRBV5-1 and TRBJ2-2; TRBD1 agrees at 7 bases. The germline CDR1 and CDR2 sequences are SGHRS and YFSETQ. The CDR3 has 16 amino acids. Germline trimming cut 3 bases from V and 0 bases from J; bases unmatched to any gene: 5. CDR3 loop: CASSWTGRPNTGELFF. The CDR3 nucleotides read TGCGCCAGCAGCTGGACAGGACGGCCGAACACCGGGGAGCTGTTTTTT.

The gene calls are TRBV30 and TRBJ2-7; a possible D gene is TRBD1 (6 bases). With 1 base removed from V and 2 bases from J, the gap between germline ends came to 18 bases. This CDR3 comprises 16 residues. Germline V gene data show CDR1 as GTSNPN and CDR2 as SVGIG (reference sequence). The CDR3 DNA reads TGTGCCTGGAGTGCGGACAGTAAATTCCGAGCCTACGAGCAGTACTTC. Amino acid sequence: CAWSADSKFRAYEQYF.

Of note for this clonotype: Since a much larger clone is just one base distant, this may be a read error. The CDR3 does not end in the conserved phenylalanine or tryptophan, so this is likely a read error. V gene TRBV7-9 combines with J gene TRBJ1-2; TRBD1 might be the D (5 bases). V lost 5 bases, J lost 4 bases, and 14 bases lay in between. The germline V gene encodes CDR1 SEHNR and CDR2 FQNEAQ (reference sequence). The CDR3 spans 14 residues. CDR3 coding DNA: TGTGCCAGCAGCCTAGAAGGTACAGGCTATGGCTACACCTGC. Protein sequence: CASSLEGTGYGYTC.